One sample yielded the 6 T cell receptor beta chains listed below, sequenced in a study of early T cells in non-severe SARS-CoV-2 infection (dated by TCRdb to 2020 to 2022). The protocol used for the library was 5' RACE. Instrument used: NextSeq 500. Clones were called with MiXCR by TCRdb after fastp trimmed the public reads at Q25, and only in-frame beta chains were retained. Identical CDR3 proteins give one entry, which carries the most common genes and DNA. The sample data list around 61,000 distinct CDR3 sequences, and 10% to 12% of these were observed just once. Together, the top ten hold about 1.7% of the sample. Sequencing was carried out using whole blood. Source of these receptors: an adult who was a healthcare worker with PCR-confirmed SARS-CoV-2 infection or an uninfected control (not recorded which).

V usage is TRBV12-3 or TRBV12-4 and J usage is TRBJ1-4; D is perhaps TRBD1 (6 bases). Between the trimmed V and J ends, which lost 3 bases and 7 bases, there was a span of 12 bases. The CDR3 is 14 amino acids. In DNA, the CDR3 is TGTGCCAGCAGTTTTATAGGGGGGAGTGAAAAACTGTTTTTT. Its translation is CASSFIGGSEKLFF.

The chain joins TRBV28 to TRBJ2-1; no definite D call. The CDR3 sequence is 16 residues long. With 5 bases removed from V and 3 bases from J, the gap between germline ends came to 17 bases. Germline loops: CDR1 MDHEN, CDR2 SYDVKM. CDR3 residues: CASSRRQGIGYNEQFF. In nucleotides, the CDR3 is TGTGCCAGCAGTCGCAGGCAAGGTATCGGCTACAATGAGCAGTTCTTC.

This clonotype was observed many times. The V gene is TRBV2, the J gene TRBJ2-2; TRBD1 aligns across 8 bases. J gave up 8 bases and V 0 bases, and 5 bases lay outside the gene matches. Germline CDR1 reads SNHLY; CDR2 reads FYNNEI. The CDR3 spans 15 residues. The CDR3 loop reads CASSEAAGGSGELFF. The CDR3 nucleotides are TGTGCCAGCAGTGAAGCGGCAGGGGGCTCAGGGGAGCTGTTTTTT.

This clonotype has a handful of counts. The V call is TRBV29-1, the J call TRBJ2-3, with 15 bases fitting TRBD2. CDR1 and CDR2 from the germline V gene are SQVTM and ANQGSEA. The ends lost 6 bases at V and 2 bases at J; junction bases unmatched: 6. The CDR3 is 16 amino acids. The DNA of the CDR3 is TGCAGCGTCGCCGGGACTAGCGGGGGGAACACAGATACGCAGTATTTT. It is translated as CSVAGTSGGNTDTQYF.

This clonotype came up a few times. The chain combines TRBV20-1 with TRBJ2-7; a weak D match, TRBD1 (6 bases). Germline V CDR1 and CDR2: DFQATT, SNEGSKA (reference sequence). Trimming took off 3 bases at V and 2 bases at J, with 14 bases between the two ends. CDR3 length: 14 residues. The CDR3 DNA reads TGCAGTGCTAGCCTTGCCGGGACAACCTACGAGCAGTACTTC. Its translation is CSASLAGTTYEQYF.

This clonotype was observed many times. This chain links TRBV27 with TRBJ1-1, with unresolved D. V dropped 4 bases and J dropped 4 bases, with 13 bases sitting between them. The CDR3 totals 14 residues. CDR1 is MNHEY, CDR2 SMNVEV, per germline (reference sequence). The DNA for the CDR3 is TGTGCCAGCAGTTCCCGGAATAAACGCACTGAAGCTTTCTTT. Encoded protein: CASSSRNKRTEAFF.